This T cell receptor beta chain emerged from a study of T cells expressing NK-cell markers. Study-wide context: The TCR beta repertoires originated in sorted CD3+CD56+NKG2C+, CD3+CD56+NKG2C- and CD3+CD56-NKG2C+ T cells. Study-level findings and limits: More than five of the donors carried dominant NKG2C+ clonotypes that took up 1.0-7.0% of their CD8+ T cells. The leading position in the CD3+CD56-NKG2C+ fraction of several donors also went to these clonotypes.

From germline, CDR1 is MNHNS and CDR2 SASEGT. The CDR3 covers 16 residues. Each CDR3 protein gets one entry in TCRdb, which reprocessed the 5' RACE reads and gives no DNA. This table holds hundreds of thousands of distinct CDR3 sequences. Comment on this clonotype: Its antigen remains unidentified.

The clonotype originates from a man younger than 30 in good health. This sequence joins TRBV6-1 and TRBJ2-2; TCRdb picks TRBD1, but there is no DNA to check that call. The sequenced sample was blood T cells: a sorted CD56 or NKG2C T cell subset, CD4+ or CD8+ T cells, or bulk PBMC T cells (not recorded which). The CDR3 protein is CASRLDSWKNTGELFF.